These 3 T cell receptor beta chains originate from one sample sequenced in a study of TIL therapy for anti-PD-1-resistant metastatic lung cancer. Time point reported: pre-treatment sample, taken before nivolumab and TIL therapy. Most excised metastases sampled were pleural nodules or supraclavicular lymph nodes. The libraries were made with immunoSEQ v3. Assay used: immunoSEQ multiplex PCR; TCRdb lists only in-frame clones, some missing. The sample has about 50,000 clones, roughly 70% seen once. Sequencing was performed on tumor tissue, taken at baseline. Receptor source: a person between 30 and 79 years old with non-small cell lung cancer.

The genes are TRBV27 and TRBJ1-6; D remains unclear. Trimming removed 3 bases at V and 9 bases at J, with 12 bases between. This CDR3 has 14 residues. CDR1 and CDR2 (germline): MNHEY, SMNVEV (reference sequence). This CDR3 reads CASSFREGSSPLHF. Here the CDR3 DNA reads TGTGCCAGCAGTTTTCGGGAGGGAAGTTCACCCCTCCACTTT.

The chain links TRBV30 to TRBJ2-7; possible D gene TRBD1, 6 bases. This CDR3 has 12 amino acids. Germline V gives CDR1 GTSNPN, CDR2 SVGIG (reference sequence). The V end lost 2 bases, the J end lost 5 bases, and 10 bases lay between the germline ends. This CDR3 is CAWSRGGNEQYF. The DNA for the CDR3 is TGTGCCTGGAGTCGAGGGGGTAACGAGCAGTACTTC.

The genes are TRBV19 and TRBJ2-7, with TRBD2 matching 7 bases. The CDR3 sequence is 15 residues long. Per germline, CDR1 LNHDA and CDR2 SQIVND (reference sequence). V shed 8 bases, J shed 2 bases, and the junction held 12 bases outside the gene matches. This CDR3 reads CASSLAWGGAYEQYF. CDR3 sequence (DNA): TGTGCCAGTTCCCTCGCGTGGGGGGGTGCCTACGAGCAGTACTTC.